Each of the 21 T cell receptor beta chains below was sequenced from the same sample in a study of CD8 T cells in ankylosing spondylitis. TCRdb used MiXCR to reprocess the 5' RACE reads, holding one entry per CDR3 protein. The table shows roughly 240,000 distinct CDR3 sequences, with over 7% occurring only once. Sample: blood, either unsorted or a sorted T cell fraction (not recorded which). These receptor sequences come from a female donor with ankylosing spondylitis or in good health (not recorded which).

The CDR3: CASSFTATGSGDQPQHF. The CDR3 bases are TGTGCCAGCAGCTTTACCGCGACAGGGTCCGGGGATCAGCCCCAGCATTTT. J is TRBJ1-5 and V is TRBV2; 7 nucleotides match TRBD1. The CDR3 has 17 residues. After removal of 6 bases from V and 5 bases from J, the junction contained 16 bases not matched to a gene. Germline-derived CDR1 and CDR2 are SNHLY and FYNNEI.

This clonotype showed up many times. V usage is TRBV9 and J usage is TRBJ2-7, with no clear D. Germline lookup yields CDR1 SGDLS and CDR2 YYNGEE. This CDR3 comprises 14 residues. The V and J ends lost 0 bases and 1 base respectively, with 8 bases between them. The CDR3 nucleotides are TGTGCCAGCAGCGTAGGTCCAGGTTCCTACGAGCAGTACTTC. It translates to CASSVGPGSYEQYF.

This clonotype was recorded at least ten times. The CDR3, as DNA: TGTGCCAGCAGAGGGTGGGGGGGGGCAGTAGTGGAGCCCCAGCATTTT. This sequence encodes CASRGWGGAVVEPQHF. The V and J genes are TRBV6-1 and TRBJ1-5; D perhaps matches TRBD1 (6 bases). The germline gives CDR1 MNHNS, CDR2 SASEGT. CDR3 length: 16 amino acids. Trimming cost V 6 bases and J 8 bases, with 23 bases left between them.

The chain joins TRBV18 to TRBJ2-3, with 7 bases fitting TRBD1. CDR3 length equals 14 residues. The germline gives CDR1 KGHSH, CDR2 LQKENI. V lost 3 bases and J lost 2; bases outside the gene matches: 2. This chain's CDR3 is CASSPGTATDTQYF. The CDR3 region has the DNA TGTGCCAGCTCACCCGGGACAGCCACAGATACGCAGTATTTT.

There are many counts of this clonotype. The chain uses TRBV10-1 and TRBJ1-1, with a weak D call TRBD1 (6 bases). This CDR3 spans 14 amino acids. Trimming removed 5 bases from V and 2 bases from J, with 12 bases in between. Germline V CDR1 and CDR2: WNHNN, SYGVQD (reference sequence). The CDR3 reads CASSFGTPNTEAFF. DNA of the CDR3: TGCGCCAGCAGTTTTGGGACACCAAACACTGAAGCTTTCTTT.

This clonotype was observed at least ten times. In nucleotides, the CDR3 is TGTGCCAGCAGCTCTGGGATCCCCAATGAGCAGTTCTTC. Translating it yields CASSSGIPNEQFF. The chain employs TRBV5-6 and TRBJ2-1; D is unclear. CDR3 length equals 13 residues. CDR1 and CDR2 from the germline V gene are SGHDT and YYEEEE. V shed 3 bases and J shed 6 bases, with 10 bases lying between them.

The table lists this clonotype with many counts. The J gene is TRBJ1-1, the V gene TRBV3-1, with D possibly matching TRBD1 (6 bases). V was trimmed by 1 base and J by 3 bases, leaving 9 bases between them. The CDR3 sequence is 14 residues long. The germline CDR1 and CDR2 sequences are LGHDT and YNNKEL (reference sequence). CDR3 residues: CASSQGAGDTEAFF. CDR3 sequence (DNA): TGTGCCAGCAGCCAAGGAGCAGGGGACACTGAAGCTTTCTTT.

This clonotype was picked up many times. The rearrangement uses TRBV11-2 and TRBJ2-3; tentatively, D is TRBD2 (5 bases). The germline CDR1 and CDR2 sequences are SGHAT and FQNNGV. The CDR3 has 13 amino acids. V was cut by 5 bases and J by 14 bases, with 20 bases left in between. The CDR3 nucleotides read TGTGCCAGCAGCCCCTACCCGGGGTCTAGTCTGTATTTT. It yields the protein CASSPYPGSSLYF.

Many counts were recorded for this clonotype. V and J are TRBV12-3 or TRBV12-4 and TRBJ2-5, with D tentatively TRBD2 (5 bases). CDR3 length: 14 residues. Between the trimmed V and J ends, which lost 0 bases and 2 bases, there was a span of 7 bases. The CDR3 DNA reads TGTGCCAGCAGTTTAGCGCCGGGACAAGAGACCCAGTACTTC. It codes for CASSLAPGQETQYF.

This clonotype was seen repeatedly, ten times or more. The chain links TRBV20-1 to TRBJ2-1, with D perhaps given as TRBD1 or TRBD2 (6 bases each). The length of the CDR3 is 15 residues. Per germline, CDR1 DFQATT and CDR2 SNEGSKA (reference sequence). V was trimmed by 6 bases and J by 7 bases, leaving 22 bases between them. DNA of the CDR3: TGCAGTGCCCTAGGGGGGAGTCGGGGGTTGAATGAGCAGTTCTTC. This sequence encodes CSALGGSRGLNEQFF.

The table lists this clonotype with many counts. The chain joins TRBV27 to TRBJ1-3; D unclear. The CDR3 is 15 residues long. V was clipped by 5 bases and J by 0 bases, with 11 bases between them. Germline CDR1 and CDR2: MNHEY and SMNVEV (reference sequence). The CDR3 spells CASSGRTLSGNTIYF. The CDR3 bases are TGTGCCAGCAGTGGAAGGACCCTCTCTGGAAACACCATATATTTT.

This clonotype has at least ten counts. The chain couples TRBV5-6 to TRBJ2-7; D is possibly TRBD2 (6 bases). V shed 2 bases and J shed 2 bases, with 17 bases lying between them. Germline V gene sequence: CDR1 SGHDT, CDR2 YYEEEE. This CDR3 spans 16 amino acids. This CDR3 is CASSLTNIADTYEQYF. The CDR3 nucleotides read TGTGCCAGCAGCTTAACGAATATAGCGGATACCTACGAGCAGTACTTC.

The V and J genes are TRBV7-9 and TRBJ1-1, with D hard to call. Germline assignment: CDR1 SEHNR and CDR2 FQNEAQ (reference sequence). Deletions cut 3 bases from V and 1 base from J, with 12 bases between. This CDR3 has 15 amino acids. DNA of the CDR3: TGTGCCAGCAGCTTGGTGGGTCAGCGGAACACTGAAGCTTTCTTT. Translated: CASSLVGQRNTEAFF.

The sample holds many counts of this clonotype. CDR3 sequence reads: CASSLVYNEQFF. CDR3 DNA sequence: TGCGCCAGCAGCTTGGTATACAATGAGCAGTTCTTC. This sequence joins TRBV5-1 and TRBJ2-1; D is unresolved. Germline V gene lookup returns CDR1 SGHRS and CDR2 YFSETQ. There are 12 residues in the CDR3. Trimming took off 0 bases at V and 4 bases at J, with 2 bases between the two ends.

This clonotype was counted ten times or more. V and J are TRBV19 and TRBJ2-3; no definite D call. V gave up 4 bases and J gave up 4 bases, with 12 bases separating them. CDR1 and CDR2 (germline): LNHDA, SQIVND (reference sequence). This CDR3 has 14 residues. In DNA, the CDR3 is TGTGCCAGTAGTACGGTTTGGGGTGCAGATACGCAGTATTTT. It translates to CASSTVWGADTQYF.

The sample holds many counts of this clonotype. DNA for the CDR3: TGTGCCAGCAGTTTAGGCTCTCATGAGCAGTTCTTC. Protein sequence: CASSLGSHEQFF. The V call is TRBV12-3 or TRBV12-4, the J call TRBJ2-1; D gene unclear. Trimming pared 1 base from V and 8 bases from J, leaving 6 bases between. There are 12 residues in the CDR3.

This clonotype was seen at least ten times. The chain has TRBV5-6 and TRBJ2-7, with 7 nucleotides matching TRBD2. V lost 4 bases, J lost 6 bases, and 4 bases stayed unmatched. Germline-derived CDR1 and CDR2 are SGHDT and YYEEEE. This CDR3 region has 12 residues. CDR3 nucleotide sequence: TGTGCCAGCAGCCAACCGGGGGGCGAGCAGTACTTC. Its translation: CASSQPGGEQYF.

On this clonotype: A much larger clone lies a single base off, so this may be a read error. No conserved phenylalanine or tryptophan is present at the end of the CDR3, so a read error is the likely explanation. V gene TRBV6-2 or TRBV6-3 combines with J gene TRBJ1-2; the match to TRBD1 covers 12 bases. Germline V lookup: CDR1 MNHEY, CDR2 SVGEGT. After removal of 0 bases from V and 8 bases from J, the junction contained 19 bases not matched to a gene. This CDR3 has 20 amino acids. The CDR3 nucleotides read TGTGCCAGCAGTTACTCCCCCCTTCGGGACAGGGGGCGCCCAGAACGGGGCTACACCCTC. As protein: CASSYSPLRDRGRPERGYTL.

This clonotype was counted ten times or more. CDR3 sequence (DNA): TGCAGCGCCGGAGGGGGGACAGAGGACGAGCAGTACTTC. It translates to CSAGGGTEDEQYF. The chain recombines TRBV29-1 with TRBJ2-7; D may be TRBD1 (7 bases). Trimming pared 7 bases from V and 5 bases from J, leaving 18 bases between. The CDR3 loop spans 13 amino acids. CDR1 and CDR2 from the germline V gene are SQVTM and ANQGSEA.

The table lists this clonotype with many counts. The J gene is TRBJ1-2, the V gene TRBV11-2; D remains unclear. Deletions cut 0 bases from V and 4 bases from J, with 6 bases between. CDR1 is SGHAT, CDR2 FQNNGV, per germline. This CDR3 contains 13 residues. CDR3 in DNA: TGTGCCAGCAGCTTAGATGGAGGCTATGGCTACACCTTC. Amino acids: CASSLDGGYGYTF.

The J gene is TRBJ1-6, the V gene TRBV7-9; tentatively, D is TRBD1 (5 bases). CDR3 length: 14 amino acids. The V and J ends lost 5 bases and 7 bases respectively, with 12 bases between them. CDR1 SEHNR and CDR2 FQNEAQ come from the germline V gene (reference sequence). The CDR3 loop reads CASSPRQTNSPLHF. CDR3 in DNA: TGTGCCAGCAGCCCGCGACAGACCAATTCACCCCTCCACTTT.